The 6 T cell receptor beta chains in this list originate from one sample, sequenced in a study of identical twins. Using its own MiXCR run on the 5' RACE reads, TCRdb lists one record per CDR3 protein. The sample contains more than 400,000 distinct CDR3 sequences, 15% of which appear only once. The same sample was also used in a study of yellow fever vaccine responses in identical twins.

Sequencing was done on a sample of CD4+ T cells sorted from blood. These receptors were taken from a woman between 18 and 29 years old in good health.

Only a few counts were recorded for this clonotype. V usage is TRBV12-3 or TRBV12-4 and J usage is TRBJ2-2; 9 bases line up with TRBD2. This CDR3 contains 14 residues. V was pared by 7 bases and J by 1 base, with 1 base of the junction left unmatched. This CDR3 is CASKAGGNTGELFF. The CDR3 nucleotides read TGTGCCAGCAAAGCGGGGGGGAACACCGGGGAGCTGTTTTTT.

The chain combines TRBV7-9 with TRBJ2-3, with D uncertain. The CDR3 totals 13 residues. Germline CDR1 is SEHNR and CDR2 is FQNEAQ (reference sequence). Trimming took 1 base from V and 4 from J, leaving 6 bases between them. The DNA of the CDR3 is TGTGCCAGCAGCTTAGGTTCCGCAGATACGCAGTATTTT. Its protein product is CASSLGSADTQYF.

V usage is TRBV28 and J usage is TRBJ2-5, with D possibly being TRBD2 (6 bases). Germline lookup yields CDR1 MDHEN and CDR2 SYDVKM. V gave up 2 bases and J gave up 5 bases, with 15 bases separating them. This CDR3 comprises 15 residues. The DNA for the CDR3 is TGTGCCAGCAGTTTAGGGATTACTAGCTTGGAGACCCAGTACTTC. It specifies CASSLGITSLETQYF.

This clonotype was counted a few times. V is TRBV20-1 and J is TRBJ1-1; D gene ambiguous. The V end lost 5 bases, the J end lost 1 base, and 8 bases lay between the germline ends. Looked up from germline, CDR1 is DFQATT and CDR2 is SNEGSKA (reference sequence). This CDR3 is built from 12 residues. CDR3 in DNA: TGCAGTGCTCATCAGAAGAACACTGAAGCTTTCTTT. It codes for CSAHQKNTEAFF.

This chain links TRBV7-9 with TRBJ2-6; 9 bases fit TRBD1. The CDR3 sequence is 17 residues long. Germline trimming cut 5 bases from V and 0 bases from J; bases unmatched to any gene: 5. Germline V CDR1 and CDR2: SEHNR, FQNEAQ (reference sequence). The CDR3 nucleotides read TGTGCCAGCAGCACCGGGACAGGGATCTCTGGGGCCAACGTCCTGACTTTC. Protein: CASSTGTGISGANVLTF.

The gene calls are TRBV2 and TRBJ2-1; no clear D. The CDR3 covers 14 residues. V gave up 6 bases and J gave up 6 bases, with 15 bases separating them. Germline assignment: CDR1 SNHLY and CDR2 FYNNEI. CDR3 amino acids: CASSDTLITNEQFF. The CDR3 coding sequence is TGTGCCAGCAGCGACACCTTAATTACCAATGAGCAGTTCTTC.